These 5 T cell receptor beta chains were all obtained from the same sample, sequenced in a study of molecular identifiers for immune sequencing clone quantification. TCRdb re-called the PCR reads through MiXCR, storing one row per CDR3 protein. The sample has about 500,000 distinct CDR3 sequences; roughly 23% are singletons. The specimen sequenced was naive CD8+ T cells from blood, with Jurkat cell RNA spiked in. Subset specified: FACS-sorted CD8+CD4-CCR7+CD45RA+ naive T cells. Receptors originate from a human donor in good health. Some libraries in this study had Jurkat cell RNA spiked in.

The CDR3 region is CASVLGPSYEQYF. In DNA form, the CDR3 reads TGTGCCAGCGTCTTGGGGCCGTCCTACGAGCAGTACTTC. The chain has TRBV6-1 and TRBJ2-7; D may be TRBD1 (5 bases). CDR3 length equals 13 residues. V dropped 8 bases and J dropped 1 base, with 12 bases sitting between them. The germline CDR1 and CDR2 sequences are MNHNS and SASEGT.

Ten or more counts support this clonotype. The genes are TRBV12-3 or TRBV12-4 and TRBJ1-5; weak D call: TRBD1 (6 bases). The CDR3 length is 15 residues. V lost 6 bases to trimming and J lost 0 bases, with 12 bases between them. CDR3 in DNA: TGTGCCAGCAGCCCTACAGGGTATAGCAATCAGCCCCAGCATTTT. Protein: CASSPTGYSNQPQHF.

Of note for this clonotype: A read error is possible here, since a much larger clone lies one base away. The chain carries TRBV28 and TRBJ1-5; D is uncertain. This CDR3 region has 14 residues. Looked up from germline, CDR1 is MDHEN and CDR2 is SYDVKM. CDR3 in DNA: TGTGCCAGCAGTTTTGGGCTAATCAATCAGCCCCGGCATTTT. It specifies CASSFGLINQPRHF.

There are a few counts of this clonotype. CDR3 sequence: CASSYGNYEQYF. CDR3 DNA sequence: TGTGCCAGCAGTTACGGGAACTACGAGCAGTACTTC. The J gene is TRBJ2-7, the V gene TRBV6-2 or TRBV6-3; D is uncertain. Germline V gene sequence: CDR1 MNHEY, CDR2 SVGEGT. The CDR3 length is 12 residues. Trimming removed 2 bases at V and 3 bases at J, with 5 bases between.

This clonotype occurred once. Possible read error: a much larger clone is one base away. The chain has TRBV5-1 and TRBJ2-7; 8 bases align to TRBD1. Per germline, CDR1 SGHRS and CDR2 YFSETQ. V lost 0 bases, J lost 3 bases, and 8 bases stayed unmatched. This CDR3 has 16 amino acids. The CDR3 reads CASSLVTGGTGYEQYF. The CDR3 coding sequence is TGCGCCAGCAGCTTGGTAACAGGGGGGACAGGCTACGAGCAGTACTTC.